The 7 T cell receptor beta chains below all came from one sample that was sequenced in a study of identical twins. MiXCR was run by TCRdb on the 5' RACE reads, yielding one entry per CDR3 protein. The sample yields hundreds of thousands of distinct CDR3 sequences, 18% seen once. These data also formed part of another study, on T cells expressing NK-cell markers.

The sample taken for sequencing was PBMCs. The receptors derive from a young woman in good health.

The V and J genes are TRBV12-3 or TRBV12-4 and TRBJ1-6; no reliable D call. Between the trimmed V and J ends, which lost 11 bases and 6 bases, there was a span of 8 bases. This CDR3 contains 11 residues. The CDR3 reads CACGPNSPLHF. The CDR3 bases are TGTGCCTGCGGCCCTAATTCACCCCTCCACTTT.

The chain combines TRBV4-3 with TRBJ2-7, with D uncertain. The CDR3 extends over 15 amino acids. Trimming left V 4 bases short and J 0 bases short, with 13 bases between. CDR1 is LGHNA, CDR2 YSLEER, per germline. The CDR3 is CASSPILAFSYEQYF. DNA for the CDR3: TGCGCCAGCAGCCCCATTTTAGCATTCTCCTACGAGCAGTACTTC.

The CDR3 sequence is CASSLTFARPKLFF. In DNA, the CDR3 is TGTGCCAGCAGTTTAACGTTCGCCCGTCCCAAACTGTTTTTT. The V and J genes are TRBV12-3 or TRBV12-4 and TRBJ1-4; D not resolved. Trimming took off 2 bases at V and 11 bases at J, with 15 bases between the two ends. CDR3 length: 14 residues.

This clonotype was observed a handful of times. The chain has TRBV5-1 and TRBJ2-1, with 13 bases lining up with TRBD2. This CDR3 contains 17 residues. V dropped 4 bases and J dropped 7; count of bases not matched to a gene: 11. Germline loops: CDR1 SGHRS, CDR2 YFSETQ. In DNA, the CDR3 is TGCGCCAGCAGCAGGACTAGCGGGGGACCCCCTAGAAATGAGCAGTTCTTC. Protein: CASSRTSGGPPRNEQFF.

This clonotype was picked up a small number of times. The rearrangement uses TRBV20-1 and TRBJ1-2, with D perhaps matching TRBD1 (5 bases). Germline CDR1 is DFQATT and CDR2 is SNEGSKA (reference sequence). CDR3 length: 12 residues. V dropped 1 base and J dropped 8 bases, with 11 bases sitting between them. CDR3 nucleotides: TGCAGTGCTAGAGTCTTAGGGGCCGGCTACACCTTC. This gives the protein CSARVLGAGYTF.

The chain joins TRBV5-5 to TRBJ2-1; 9 bases agree with TRBD2. Per germline, CDR1 SGHKS and CDR2 YYEKEE (reference sequence). Unmatched junction bases numbered 11, after V lost 0 bases and J lost 10 bases. CDR3 length: 16 residues. The CDR3 nucleotides read TGTGCCAGCAGCTTGGCCAGCCTAGCGGGGTTTCGAGAGCAGTTCTTC. This codes for CASSLASLAGFREQFF. The full variable domain, in which reference TRBV5-5 and TRBJ2-1 provide the parts outside the CDR3, is DAGVTQSPTHLIKTRGQQVTLRCSPISGHKSVSWYQQVLGQGPQFIFQYYEKEERGRGNFPDRFSARQFPNYSSELNVNALLLGDSALYLCASSLASLAGFREQFFGPGTRLTVL.

The rearrangement uses TRBV4-3 and TRBJ2-1; unclear D gene. V lost 0 bases and J 0 bases, leaving 9 bases between the germline ends. The germline CDR1 and CDR2 sequences are LGHNA and YSLEER. CDR3 length: 16 amino acids. The CDR3 bases are TGCGCCAGCAGCCAAGATGAGGTCAGCTCCTACAATGAGCAGTTCTTC. Its protein product is CASSQDEVSSYNEQFF.